This T cell receptor beta chain was recorded in a study of blood T cell repertoires in COVID-19. Study context: Researchers got acute and convalescent COVID-19 samples from the United States, Italy and Spain. PBMCs, B-cell-depleted T cells, or T cells were the source of the cDNA or gDNA that made up the material.

As handled by the study authors: Researchers report that nucleated cell counts were estimated from reference gene primer amplification. Assay used: immunoSEQ multiplex PCR; TCRdb lists only in-frame clones, some missing. V and J calls and clone size are those listed in that table; D and trimming were worked out from the DNA. The repertoire holds more than 85,000 clones, with about 78% as singletons. The CDR3 totals 15 residues. Trimming shortened V by 3 bases and J by 10 bases, and 16 bases separated the two germline ends. Germline CDR1 and CDR2: ENHRY and SYGVKD. This sequence was found in a human donor in a cohort sampled during active or convalescent COVID-19. Sequencing was carried out using peripheral blood. V is TRBV10-3 and J is TRBJ1-6; D not resolved. This chain's CDR3 is CAISEGSGIRSPLHF. The CDR3 DNA is TGTGCCATCAGTGAAGGATCCGGGATCAGGTCACCCCTCCACTTT.